A single T cell receptor (beta chain) is shown here with its context. Antigen unknown. V was shortened by 6 bases and J by 2 bases, with 14 bases between the two germline ends. CDR3 length: 14 amino acids. Germline CDR1 SGHRS, CDR2 YFSETQ. This entry belongs to a study of CD8+ T cells in alopecia areata. Study-wide results and limits: When scalp samples are sequenced, resident alphabeta T cells of normal skin are also captured. Uncertain still, given a single nonresponder, is whether baseline CD8+ expansion links to response.

As the sequencing template, cDNA was produced by extracting RNA and reverse transcribing it. The protocol was immunoSEQ multiplex PCR, while the TCRdb copy is restricted to in-frame clones and leaves out a portion. The sample contains approximately 200,000 clones, 58% of which appear only once. Treatment noted: oral pan-JAK inhibitor, 5-10 mg twice daily. This sequence joins TRBV5-1 and TRBJ2-5, with D perhaps TRBD2 (6 bases). Sequencing used CD4+ T cells sorted from blood, obtained at week 24, from a patient treated with tofacitinib. This TCR was sampled from a human donor with alopecia areata. The CDR3: CASTIMAGQETQYF. As DNA, the CDR3 is TGCGCCAGCACCATCATGGCGGGACAAGAGACCCAGTACTTC.